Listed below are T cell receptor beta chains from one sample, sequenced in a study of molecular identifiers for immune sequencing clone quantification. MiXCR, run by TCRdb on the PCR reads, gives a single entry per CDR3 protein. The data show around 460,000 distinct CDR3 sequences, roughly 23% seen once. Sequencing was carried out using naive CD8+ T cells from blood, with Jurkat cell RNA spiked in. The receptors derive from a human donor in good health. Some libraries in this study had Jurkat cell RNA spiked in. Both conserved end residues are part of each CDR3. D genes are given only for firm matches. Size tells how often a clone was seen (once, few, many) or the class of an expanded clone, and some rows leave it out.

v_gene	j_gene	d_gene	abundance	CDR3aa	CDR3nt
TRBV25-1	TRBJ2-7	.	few	CASRGSSYERYF	TGTGCCAGCAGAGGAAGCTCCTACGAGCGGTACTTC
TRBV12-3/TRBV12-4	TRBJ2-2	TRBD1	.	CASSFGTGATGELFF	TGTGCCAGCAGTTTCGGGACAGGGGCCACCGGGGAGCTGTTTTTT
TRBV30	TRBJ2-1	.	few	CAWSVLHGVDEQFF	TGTGCCTGGAGTGTACTGCATGGGGTCGATGAGCAGTTCTTC
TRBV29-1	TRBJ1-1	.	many	CSGQEPNTEAFF	TGCAGCGGCCAGGAACCTAACACTGAAGCTTTCTTT
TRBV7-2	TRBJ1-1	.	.	CASSSTTGRNTEAFF	TGTGCCAGCAGCTCGACTACAGGGCGGAACACTGAAGCTTTCTTT
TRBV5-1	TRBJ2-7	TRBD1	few	CASEPGQGANEQYF	TGCGCCAGCGAACCGGGACAGGGGGCTAACGAGCAGTACTTC
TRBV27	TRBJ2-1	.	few	CASSHRDLKQFF	TGTGCCAGCAGTCACCGGGACCTAAAGCAGTTCTTC
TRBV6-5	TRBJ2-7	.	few	CASRPSEHYEQYF	TGTGCCAGCAGACCATCGGAACACTACGAGCAGTACTTC
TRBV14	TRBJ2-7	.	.	CASSPWGDRPSSYERYF	TGTGCCAGCAGCCCCTGGGGTGACAGGCCGAGCTCCTACGAGCGGTACTTC
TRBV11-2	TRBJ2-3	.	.	CASSLGWGAADTQYF	TGTGCCAGCAGCTTAGGGTGGGGGGCAGCAGATACGCAGTATTTT
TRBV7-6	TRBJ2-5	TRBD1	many	CASSQTGGRETQYF	TGTGCCAGCAGCCAGACAGGGGGTCGAGAGACCCAGTACTTC
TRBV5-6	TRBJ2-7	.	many	CASSQGPHEQYF	TGTGCCAGCAGCCAAGGTCCCCACGAGCAGTACTTC
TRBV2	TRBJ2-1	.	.	CASSPGPHNEQFF	TGTGCCAGCAGTCCGGGACCCCACAATGAGCAGTTCTTC
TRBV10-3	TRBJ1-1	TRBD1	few	CAISPGQGRTEAFF	TGTGCCATCAGCCCCGGACAGGGCCGGACTGAAGCTTTCTTT
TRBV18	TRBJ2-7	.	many	CASSPSDSYEQYF	TGTGCCAGCTCACCGTCCGACAGCTACGAGCAGTACTTC
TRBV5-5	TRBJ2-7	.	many	CASSYGALGGESSYEQYF	TGTGCCAGCAGCTATGGCGCCCTAGGAGGAGAGAGCTCCTACGAGCAGTACTTC
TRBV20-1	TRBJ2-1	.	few	CSARGVFSSYNEQFF	TGCAGTGCTAGAGGAGTCTTTAGCTCCTACAATGAGCAGTTCTTC
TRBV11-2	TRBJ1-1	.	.	CASSMDSFDTEAFF	TGTGCCAGCAGCATGGACAGTTTCGATACTGAAGCTTTCTTT
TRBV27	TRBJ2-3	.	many	CASSPSTDTQYF	TGTGCCAGCAGCCCGAGCACAGATACGCAGTATTTT
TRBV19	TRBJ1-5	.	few	CASSIADSRFNQPQHF	TGTGCCAGTAGTATAGCCGATTCCAGGTTCAATCAGCCCCAGCATTTT
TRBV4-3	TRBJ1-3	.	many	CASSQDPRSGLTNTIYF	TGCGCCAGCAGCCAAGATCCCCGCTCTGGTTTAACGAACACCATATATTTT
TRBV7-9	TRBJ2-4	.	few	CASSMRRGGENIQYF	TGTGCCAGCAGCATGCGCCGTGGAGGGGAAAACATTCAGTACTTC